The TCR beta chain described here comes from a study of shared T cell receptors in the human thymus. The data were produced by immunoSEQ multiplex PCR, yet TCRdb's version contains in-frame clones alone and is incomplete. The table records 630,000 or so clones, more than 75% of them present only once. With V trimmed by 3 bases and J by 9 bases, 5 bases remained unmatched. The CDR3 loop spans 13 amino acids. Germline values: CDR1 MNHEY, CDR2 SVGAGI. These data were also filed under a second study, of human thymus T cells. That paper states: V and J genes seemed to be used with bias in thymic and blood repertoires. Highly overlapping thymic repertoires in unrelated individuals were reported by related research.

This TCR was recovered from a boy younger than two with a congenital heart defect. The sequenced sample consisted of thymocytes. This chain uses TRBV6-5 with TRBJ1-5; 7 nucleotides match TRBD1. The chain's CDR3 is CASSYGTDRPQHF. The CDR3 bases are TGTGCCAGCAGTTATGGGACAGACAGGCCCCAGCATTTT.